These 9 T cell receptor beta chains share one sample of origin, sequenced in a study of T cell responses to AZD1222 COVID-19 vaccine. Assay used: immunoSEQ multiplex PCR; TCRdb lists only in-frame clones, some missing. The table includes about 160,000 clones, approximately 90% detected once. The sample consisted of peripheral blood, taken 28 days after the second AZD1222 dose. The receptors shown here come from an adult who received the AZD1222 COVID-19 vaccine.

A single count supports this clone. This rearrangement joins TRBV5-1 to TRBJ1-1, with a possible D match to TRBD1 (5 bases). Trimming stripped 4 bases from V and 4 bases from J, with 11 bases between. Germline V gene lookup returns CDR1 SGHRS and CDR2 YFSETQ. The CDR3 extends over 13 amino acids. The CDR3 region is CASSTTGSTEAFF. The CDR3 DNA sequence: TGCGCCAGCAGCACCACAGGTAGCACTGAAGCTTTCTTT.

The chain joins TRBV6-5 to TRBJ1-5; D uncertain. CDR1 MNHEY and CDR2 SVGAGI come from the germline V gene. V was pared by 4 bases and J by 5 bases, with 15 bases between. The CDR3 covers 15 residues. This CDR3 is CASSSVRTRDQPQHF. The CDR3 nucleotides read TGTGCCAGCAGTTCCGTAAGAACAAGGGATCAGCCCCAGCATTTT.

This clone has a single count. The rearrangement uses TRBV11-3 and TRBJ2-2; D unresolved. The CDR3 contains 14 residues. Between the trimmed V and J ends, which lost 3 bases and 1 base, there was a span of 6 bases. Germline V gene sequence: CDR1 SGHNT, CDR2 YENEEA. CDR3 sequence reads: CASSFQENTGELFF. CDR3 DNA: TGTGCCAGCAGCTTTCAGGAGAACACCGGGGAGCTGTTTTTT.

V is TRBV27 and J is TRBJ2-7; the D is unclear. Germline loops: CDR1 MNHEY, CDR2 SMNVEV (reference sequence). V lost 10 bases and J 3 bases, leaving 16 bases between the germline ends. The CDR3 runs to 13 residues. The CDR3 coding sequence is TGTGCCACCACCTCACGACCGGGCTACGAGCAGTACTTC. Translation gives CATTSRPGYEQYF.

The rearrangement uses TRBV4-1 and TRBJ2-1, with 9 bases aligning to TRBD2. This CDR3 region has 17 residues. V shed 1 base, J shed 2 bases, and the junction held 6 bases outside the gene matches. Germline lookup yields CDR1 MGHRA and CDR2 YSYEKL. In DNA form, the CDR3 reads TGCGCCAGCAGCCAAGTGGCCAGCGGGGGGCCCTACAATGAGCAGTTCTTC. Encoded protein: CASSQVASGGPYNEQFF.

The rearrangement uses TRBV19 and TRBJ1-2, with 8 bases fitting TRBD1. V lost 10 bases, J lost 7 bases, and 14 bases stayed unmatched. Germline CDR1 LNHDA, CDR2 SQIVND (reference sequence). CDR3 length: 14 amino acids. CDR3 in amino acids: CATLQGGWSTGYTF. In nucleotides, the CDR3 is TGTGCCACCCTACAGGGGGGCTGGAGTACTGGCTACACCTTC.

This clone turned up a few times. This chain's CDR3 is CASSFSFQPQHF. The CDR3 DNA sequence: TGTGCCAGCAGTTTTTCCTTCCAGCCCCAGCATTTT. The chain employs TRBV12-3 or TRBV12-4 and TRBJ1-5, with D unclear. This CDR3 region has 12 residues. Trimming took off 3 bases at V and 7 bases at J, with 7 bases between the two ends.

J is TRBJ2-5 and V is TRBV2, with no clear D. The length of the CDR3 is 12 residues. CDR1 SNHLY and CDR2 FYNNEI come from the germline V gene. V shed 0 bases and J shed 8 bases, with 7 bases lying between them. CDR3 in DNA: TGTGCCAGCAGTGAAGCGGGCCGCACCCAGTACTTC. Translated, it gives CASSEAGRTQYF.

This chain links TRBV18 with TRBJ1-5; 7 positions agree with TRBD1. Germline CDR1 KGHSH, CDR2 LQKENI. The CDR3 runs to 14 residues. V dropped 3 bases and J dropped 3; count of bases not matched to a gene: 2. CDR3 protein: CASSPGQYNQPQHF. The CDR3 DNA sequence: TGTGCCAGCTCACCGGGACAGTACAATCAGCCCCAGCATTTT.